The 26 T cell receptor beta chains below were found in one sample sequenced in a study of T-cell memory formation after mild COVID-19 (dated by TCRdb to the early 2020s). The library was made by 5' RACE. Sequencing instrument: Illumina NovaSeq 6000. TCRdb trimmed the raw reads at Q25, called clones with MiXCR and kept productive beta chains. Under each unique CDR3 protein, matching rows form one entry showing the most common genes and DNA. This sample holds about 350,000 distinct CDR3 sequences; roughly an eighth were observed only once. The ten top clones hold over 20% of the sample. The sample consisted of PBMCs or a T cell subset sorted from them (not recorded which). These receptors came from a man aged 18 to 29 who had mild COVID-19 (a few samples of this study predate the infection). The sample titles of this study are shuffled in the database, so cell type and time point are left out; the donor was told from shared clones.

This clonotype was counted only a few times. The chain uses TRBV12-3 or TRBV12-4 and TRBJ2-5; D tentatively fits TRBD1 or TRBD2 (5 bases each). The CDR3 consists of 13 residues. Trimming shortened V by 6 bases and J by 2 bases, and 10 bases separated the two germline ends. Written as DNA, the CDR3 is TGTGCCAGCAGCCAGGGAGATCAAGAGACCCAGTACTTC. Protein: CASSQGDQETQYF.

There are a few counts of this clonotype. The chain couples TRBV28 to TRBJ1-2; TRBD1 agrees at 9 bases. This CDR3 is built from 15 residues. Trimming removed 6 bases from V and 4 bases from J; junction bases left unmatched: 9. Germline V gene data show CDR1 as MDHEN and CDR2 as SYDVKM. CDR3 amino acids: CASRFRDRDRYGYTF. The DNA of the CDR3 is TGTGCCAGCAGGTTCCGGGACAGGGATCGCTATGGCTACACCTTC.

V is TRBV7-8 and J is TRBJ2-5; unclear D gene. The CDR3 length is 12 residues. V was pared by 5 bases and J by 6 bases, with 10 bases between. Germline V gene lookup returns CDR1 SGHVS and CDR2 FQNEAQ. CDR3 coding DNA: TGTGCCAGCAGCACGGACCCCCAGACCCAGTACTTC. Residues: CASSTDPQTQYF. Variable domain in full (rest from reference TRBV7-8 and TRBJ2-5): GAGVSQSPRYKVAKRGQDVALRCDPISGHVSLFWYQQALGQGPEFLTYFQNEAQLDKSGLPSDRFFAERPEGSVSTLKIQRTQQEDSAVYLCASSTDPQTQYFGPGTRLLVL.

This chain links TRBV5-1 with TRBJ1-1; 9 bases fit TRBD1. V gave up 4 bases and J gave up 1 base; unmatched junction bases: 11. CDR3 size: 17 residues. CDR1 and CDR2 from the germline V gene are SGHRS and YFSETQ. The CDR3 sequence: CASSGTGRRSANTEAFF. CDR3 in DNA: TGCGCCAGCAGCGGGACAGGGAGGCGGTCCGCGAACACTGAAGCTTTCTTT.

This clonotype has just a few counts. The V call is TRBV4-3, the J call TRBJ2-2; D not resolved. CDR1 and CDR2 from the germline V gene are LGHNA and YSLEER. Trimming took off 0 bases at V and 4 bases at J, with 6 bases between the two ends. CDR3 length equals 14 residues. In nucleotides, the CDR3 is TGCGCCAGCAGCCAAGAAGGTAGCACCGGGGAGCTGTTTTTT. Its translation: CASSQEGSTGELFF.

This clonotype showed up many times. The chain uses TRBV10-3 and TRBJ2-3; TRBD2 might be the D (6 bases). The V gene's germline CDR1 is ENHRY and CDR2 SYGVKD. The CDR3 spans 13 residues. V was trimmed by 0 bases and J by 9 bases, leaving 10 bases between them. The CDR3: CAISESPAGTQYF. The CDR3 nucleotides read TGTGCCATCAGTGAGTCGCCGGCGGGAACGCAGTATTTT.

This clonotype turned up a few times. The V and J genes are TRBV5-1 and TRBJ1-2; D might be TRBD1 (6 bases). Germline V gene sequence: CDR1 SGHRS, CDR2 YFSETQ. This CDR3 has 17 residues. Trimming removed 4 bases from V and 4 bases from J, with 23 bases in between. This chain's CDR3 is CASSVGRDITTGYGYTF. The CDR3, as DNA: TGCGCCAGCAGCGTGGGGCGGGACATAACGACTGGCTATGGCTACACCTTC.

This clonotype was counted many times. DNA for the CDR3: TGCGCCAGCAGCTTGGAAGGTCTCGAGACCCAGTACTTC. This gives the protein CASSLEGLETQYF. The V and J genes are TRBV5-1 and TRBJ2-5, with no clear D. The CDR3 length is 13 residues. The V gene lost 0 bases and the J gene lost 5 bases, with 8 bases spanning the gap. CDR1 is SGHRS, CDR2 YFSETQ, per germline.

V usage is TRBV12-3 or TRBV12-4 and J usage is TRBJ1-5; 8 positions agree with TRBD1. V dropped 5 bases and J dropped 6; count of bases not matched to a gene: 6. This CDR3 is 14 amino acids long. In DNA form, the CDR3 reads TGTGCCAGCAGTGACCGGGACAGGACTCAGCCCCAGCATTTT. This codes for CASSDRDRTQPQHF.

The rearrangement uses TRBV4-1 and TRBJ2-7, with 7 bases aligning to TRBD2. The CDR3 is made up of 15 amino acids. J gave up 3 bases and V 0 bases, and 5 bases lay outside the gene matches. Germline V gene lookup returns CDR1 MGHRA and CDR2 YSYEKL. The CDR3 spells CASSQEPAGNYEQYF. Written as DNA, the CDR3 is TGCGCCAGCAGCCAAGAGCCAGCGGGGAACTACGAGCAGTACTTC.

This clonotype was counted a few times. This rearrangement joins TRBV4-1 to TRBJ1-4, with D unclear. The CDR3 is 11 residues long. Looked up from germline, CDR1 is MGHRA and CDR2 is YSYEKL. V shed 1 base and J shed 12 bases, with 6 bases lying between them. The CDR3 sequence is CASSQAVELFF. The CDR3 nucleotides read TGCGCCAGCAGCCAAGCAGTCGAACTGTTTTTT.

CDR3 DNA sequence: TGTGCCAGCAGCCCCTCCCCCGGGACAGGTATCCCCATATATTTT. Its protein product is CASSPSPGTGIPIYF. This chain connects TRBV11-2 to TRBJ1-3, with 8 bases aligning to TRBD1. Germline CDR1 reads SGHAT; CDR2 reads FQNNGV. The CDR3 has 15 residues. V lost 5 bases, J lost 11 bases, and 14 bases stayed unmatched.

Only a few counts were recorded for this clonotype. The chain combines TRBV5-1 with TRBJ2-3; the D gene is possibly TRBD1 (6 bases). CDR3 size: 14 residues. Trimming shortened V by 4 bases and J by 6 bases, and 15 bases separated the two germline ends. Germline lookup yields CDR1 SGHRS and CDR2 YFSETQ. The CDR3 spells CASSGADRRDTQYF. The CDR3 nucleotides are TGCGCCAGCAGCGGGGCAGACAGGAGGGATACGCAGTATTTT.

This clonotype was recorded a few times. The V gene is TRBV5-1, the J gene TRBJ2-7; 9 bases are shared with TRBD1. V dropped 4 bases and J dropped 2; count of bases not matched to a gene: 10. The V gene's germline CDR1 is SGHRS and CDR2 YFSETQ. The CDR3 consists of 16 residues. As DNA, the CDR3 is TGCGCCAGCAGCCCCGCGAGGACAGGGGAGGCCTACGAGCAGTACTTC. It codes for CASSPARTGEAYEQYF.

The J gene is TRBJ2-7, the V gene TRBV4-3, with 7 bases aligning to TRBD1. CDR3 length equals 16 residues. The V gene's germline CDR1 is LGHNA and CDR2 YSLEER. J was trimmed by 0 bases and V by 4 bases; bases with no gene match: 9. The CDR3 DNA reads TGCGCCAGCAGCCGAACAGGGGTTGGTGACTCCTACGAGCAGTACTTC. Its translation is CASSRTGVGDSYEQYF.

The chain has TRBV9 and TRBJ1-1; the D gene is possibly TRBD1 (5 bases). CDR1 is SGDLS, CDR2 YYNGEE, per germline. With 0 bases removed from V and 0 bases from J, the gap between germline ends came to 9 bases. The CDR3 covers 15 residues. This CDR3 reads CASSVVSGVNTEAFF. CDR3 nucleotide sequence: TGTGCCAGCAGCGTAGTTTCGGGGGTGAACACTGAAGCTTTCTTT.

The chain recombines TRBV11-2 with TRBJ2-4; a possible D gene is TRBD1 (6 bases). CDR3 length: 14 residues. V was shortened by 1 base and J by 7 bases, with 11 bases between the two germline ends. From germline, CDR1 is SGHAT and CDR2 FQNNGV. This CDR3 is CASSLGSRGNIQYF. The CDR3 coding sequence is TGTGCCAGCAGCTTAGGTTCGAGGGGGAACATTCAGTACTTC.

The chain is built from TRBV18 and TRBJ2-7, with 8 bases aligning to TRBD2. Germline loops: CDR1 KGHSH, CDR2 LQKENI. The length of the CDR3 is 13 residues. Trimming cost V 1 base and J 6 bases; bases outside gene matches: 2. CDR3 amino acids: CASSPLGGGEQYV. In DNA form, the CDR3 reads TGTGCCAGCTCACCACTCGGGGGGGGCGAGCAGTACGTC.

This clonotype was counted only a few times. At one end the junction does not follow the germline gene, possibly because of a read error. V gene TRBV12-3 or TRBV12-4 combines with J gene TRBJ1-4; no clear D. The CDR3 totals 13 residues. Here the CDR3 reads CASSFSLIETLFF. In DNA, the CDR3 is TGTGCCAGCAGTTTTTCCCTTATTGAAACACTGTTTTTT.

This chain joins TRBV24-1 and TRBJ2-1; D is ambiguous. V shed 1 base and J shed 9 bases, with 15 bases lying between them. The CDR3 runs to 15 residues. Germline V gives CDR1 KGHDR, CDR2 SFDVKD. CDR3: CATSDLETRIGEQFF. CDR3 DNA sequence: TGTGCCACCAGTGATTTAGAGACAAGAATAGGTGAGCAGTTCTTC.

This clonotype was counted between two and nine times. The chain is built from TRBV7-2 and TRBJ2-3; D is tentatively TRBD1 or TRBD2 (5 bases each). Germline V lookup: CDR1 SGHTA, CDR2 FQGNSA. The length of the CDR3 is 14 residues. Between the trimmed V and J ends, which lost 0 bases and 4 bases, there was a span of 8 bases. This chain's CDR3 is CASSLAGRADTQYF. The CDR3 coding sequence is TGTGCCAGCAGCTTAGCGGGACGGGCAGATACGCAGTATTTT.

At least ten counts were recorded for this clonotype. The chain has TRBV4-1 and TRBJ2-7; 13 bases are a match to TRBD2. There are 15 residues in the CDR3. V was pared by 3 bases and J by 7 bases, with 6 bases of the junction left unmatched. CDR1 is MGHRA, CDR2 YSYEKL, per germline. CDR3 bases: TGCGCCAGCAGCCACGGGACTAGCGGGATCTGGGAGCAGTACTTC. Protein product: CASSHGTSGIWEQYF.

This chain connects TRBV28 to TRBJ2-7, with D uncertain. Germline loops: CDR1 MDHEN, CDR2 SYDVKM. V was shortened by 2 bases and J by 2 bases, with 13 bases between the two germline ends. The length of the CDR3 is 15 residues. In nucleotides, the CDR3 is TGTGCCAGCAGTTTAAGGCGACCGTATACCTACGAGCAGTACGTC. It codes for CASSLRRPYTYEQYV.

This clonotype was seen more than once but under ten times. V and J are TRBV9 and TRBJ2-2; D is ambiguous. This CDR3 comprises 13 residues. Germline assignment: CDR1 SGDLS and CDR2 YYNGEE. With 4 bases removed from V and 2 bases from J, the gap between germline ends came to 6 bases. The CDR3 region has the DNA TGTGCCAGCAGCACTCTAAACACCGGGGAGCTGTTTTTT. Translation gives CASSTLNTGELFF. The complete variable domain, with remaining parts taken from reference TRBV9 and TRBJ2-2, reads DSGVTQTPKHLITATGQRVTLRCSPRSGDLSVYWYQQSLDQGLQFLIQYYNGEERAKGNILERFSAQQFPDLHSELNLSSLELGDSALYFCASSTLNTGELFFGEGSRLTVL.

The genes are TRBV30 and TRBJ1-1; D uncertain. CDR3 length: 12 amino acids. Per the germline V gene, CDR1 is GTSNPN and CDR2 is SVGIG (reference sequence). The V gene lost 3 bases and the J gene lost 0 bases, with 5 bases spanning the gap. CDR3 amino acids: CAWSQVNTEAFF. CDR3 nucleotides: TGTGCCTGGAGCCAGGTGAACACTGAAGCTTTCTTT.

The table lists this clonotype with many counts. The V call is TRBV6-1, the J call TRBJ2-7; D gene uncertain. The germline gives CDR1 MNHNS, CDR2 SASEGT. Trimming removed 3 bases at V and 2 bases at J, with 14 bases between. This CDR3 region has 15 residues. The CDR3 bases are TGTGCCAGCAGTGACCCCCCCGGGCGACCCTACGAGCAGTACTTC. Residues: CASSDPPGRPYEQYF.